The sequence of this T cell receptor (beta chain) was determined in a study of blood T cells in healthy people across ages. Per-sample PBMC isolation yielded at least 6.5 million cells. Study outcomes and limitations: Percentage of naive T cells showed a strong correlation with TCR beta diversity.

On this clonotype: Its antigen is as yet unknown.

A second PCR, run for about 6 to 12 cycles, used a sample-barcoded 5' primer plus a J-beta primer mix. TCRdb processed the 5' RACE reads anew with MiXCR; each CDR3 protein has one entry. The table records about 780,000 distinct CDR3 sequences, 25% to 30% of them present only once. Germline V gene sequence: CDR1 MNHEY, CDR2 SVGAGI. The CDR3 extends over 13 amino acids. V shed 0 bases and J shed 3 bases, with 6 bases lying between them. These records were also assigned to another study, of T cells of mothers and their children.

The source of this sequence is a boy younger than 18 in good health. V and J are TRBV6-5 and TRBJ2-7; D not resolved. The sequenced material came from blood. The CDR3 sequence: CASSYSANYEQYF. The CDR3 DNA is TGTGCCAGCAGTTACTCGGCGAACTACGAGCAGTACTTC.